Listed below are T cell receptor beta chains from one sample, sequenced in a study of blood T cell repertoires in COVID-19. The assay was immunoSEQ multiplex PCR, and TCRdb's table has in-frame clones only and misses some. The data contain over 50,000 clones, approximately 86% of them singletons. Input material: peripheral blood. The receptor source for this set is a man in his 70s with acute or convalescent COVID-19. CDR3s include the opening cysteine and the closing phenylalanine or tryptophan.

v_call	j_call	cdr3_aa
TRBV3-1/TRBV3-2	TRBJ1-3	CASSPSGTGGNTIYF
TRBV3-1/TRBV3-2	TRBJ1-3	CASSQALGQGPSGNTIYF
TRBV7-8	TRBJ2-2	CASSLAWGDTGELFF
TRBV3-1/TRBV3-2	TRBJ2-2	CANSLGGLRNTGELFF
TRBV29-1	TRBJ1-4	CSVAERDRGRLDEKLFF
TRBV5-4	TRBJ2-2	CASSLDRGNTGELFF
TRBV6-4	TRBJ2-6	CASSPNDGTESSGANVLTF
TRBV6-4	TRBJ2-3	CASSATSGGITDTQYF
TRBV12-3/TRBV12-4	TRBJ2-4	CASSGQLRDIQYF
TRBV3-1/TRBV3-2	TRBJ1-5	CASSQGGSRGDQPQHF
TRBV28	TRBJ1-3	CASRPRAGGIHTIYF
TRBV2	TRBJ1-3	CASELGGQGGISSGNTIYF
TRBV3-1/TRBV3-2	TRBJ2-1	CASSPRQFLYNEQFF
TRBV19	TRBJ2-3	CASLSRGSTDTQYF
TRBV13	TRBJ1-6	CASSLATGGRSPLHF
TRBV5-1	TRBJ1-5	CASSQGHSNQPQHF
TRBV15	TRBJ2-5	CATSSGLAGGKIGQYF
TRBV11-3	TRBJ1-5	CASSFDRWSNQPQHF
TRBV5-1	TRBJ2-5	CASSSLGTGGFSETQYF